This entry describes one T cell receptor (beta chain). What it recognizes is unknown. The sample comes from a study of shared clonotypes between healthy human individuals. Study-wide findings and caveats: Since donors were few, the genetic and exposure-history diversity represented was limited.

Several immunoSEQ 96-well plates shared each subset's DNA, each plate a replicate. Some clones are missing from TCRdb's copy, which holds only in-frame ones; the method was immunoSEQ multiplex PCR. This table has about 1.5 million clones, 98% appearing once. Division of CD4+ cells produced a CD45RA+ naive subset and a CD45RA-negative memory subset. The CDR3 sequence is 14 residues long. The J segment lost 0 bases and the V segment lost 7 bases, leaving 3 bases of the junction unmatched. CDR1 MDHEN and CDR2 SYDVKM come from the germline V gene. The chain employs TRBV28 and TRBJ2-1; 7 bases agree with TRBD2. The sequenced sample was naive CD4+ T cells sorted from blood. Subset given: CD45RA+ positively selected. The sequence was obtained from a young man in good health. CDR3 in DNA: TGTGCCAGCACGGGCGGGGGCTCCTACAATGAGCAGTTCTTC. Its protein product is CASTGGGSYNEQFF.